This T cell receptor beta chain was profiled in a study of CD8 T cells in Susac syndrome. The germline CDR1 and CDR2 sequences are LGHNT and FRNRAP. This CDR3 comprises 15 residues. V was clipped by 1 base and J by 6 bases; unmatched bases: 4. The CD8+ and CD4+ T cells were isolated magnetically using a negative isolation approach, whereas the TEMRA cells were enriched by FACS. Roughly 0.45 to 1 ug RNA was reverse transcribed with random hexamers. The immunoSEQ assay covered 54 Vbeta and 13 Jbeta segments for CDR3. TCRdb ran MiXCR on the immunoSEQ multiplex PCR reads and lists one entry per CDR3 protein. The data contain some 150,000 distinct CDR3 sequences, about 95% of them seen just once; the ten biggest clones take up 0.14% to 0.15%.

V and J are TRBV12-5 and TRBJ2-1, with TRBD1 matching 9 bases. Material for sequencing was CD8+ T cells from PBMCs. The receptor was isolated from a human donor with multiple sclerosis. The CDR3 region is CASGLDRDRVNEQFF. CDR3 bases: TGTGCTAGTGGTTTGGACAGGGACAGGGTCAATGAGCAGTTCTTC.